The TCR beta chain described here comes from a study of beta chain features in type 1 diabetes. Overall study results and limits: Moderately but significantly shorter TCRB CDR3s were found in Type 1 diabetes patients in all four CD4+ subsets.

Worth noting for this clone: What it binds is unknown.

Trimming removed 7 bases from V and 3 bases from J, with 9 bases in between. The CDR3 runs to 12 residues. Germline V gene lookup returns CDR1 SNHLY and CDR2 FYNNEI. All of the isolated RNA was reverse transcribed, so expressed TCRB transcripts were sequenced. The protocol was immunoSEQ multiplex PCR, while the TCRdb copy is restricted to in-frame clones and leaves out a portion. The sample has hundreds of thousands of clones; about 14% are singletons. Input material: naive CD4+ T cells from blood. The receptor was derived from a man in his late teens or twenties with type 1 diabetes. The chain is built from TRBV2 and TRBJ1-2, with a tentative D call TRBD1 (5 bases). For the CDR3, the DNA is TGTGCCAGCACTCAGGGTGACTATGGCTACACCTTC. It specifies CASTQGDYGYTF.